This TCR beta chain was obtained from a study of T cells in Graves' hyperthyroidism and ophthalmopathy. Study overall: Peripheral blood was collected at initial diagnosis, before any treatment.

CDR1 is KGHSH and CDR2 is LQKENI in the germline V gene. With V trimmed by 2 bases and J by 2 bases, 1 base remained unmatched. This CDR3 is built from 14 residues. What was amplified from RNA transcripts were TCR beta CDR3 regions. HTBI primers were employed in a first-round RT-PCR of the TCR CDR3. In TCRdb, the multiplex PCR reads were re-called with MiXCR into one record per CDR3 protein. Of under 400,000 distinct CDR3 sequences in the sample, around a sixth were seen once. This chain joins TRBV18 and TRBJ2-3, with 7 bases lining up with TRBD2. The sequence was collected from a woman aged 45-59 years with Graves' hyperthyroidism. Sequencing used blood. CDR3 loop: CASSPTSATDTQYF. The CDR3 nucleotides are TGTGCCAGCTCACCAACTAGCGCCACAGATACGCAGTATTTT.